A single sample is the source of the 25 T cell receptor beta chains below, sequenced in a study of CD8 T cells in ankylosing spondylitis. Using its own MiXCR run on the 5' RACE reads, TCRdb lists one record per CDR3 protein. The table has tens of thousands of distinct CDR3 sequences, about 6.3% seen once. The material sequenced was blood, either unsorted or a sorted T cell fraction (not recorded which). The source of these receptors is a male donor with ankylosing spondylitis or in good health (not recorded which).

The rearrangement joins TRBV5-6 to TRBJ2-7, with TRBD2 matching over 7 bases. Germline lookup yields CDR1 SGHDT and CDR2 YYEEEE. The CDR3 is 15 amino acids. V trimming: 2 bases; J trimming: 5 bases; junction bases outside the gene matches: 10. The CDR3 spells CASSFGGLIFHEQYF. CDR3 coding DNA: TGTGCCAGCAGCTTCGGGGGACTAATTTTCCACGAGCAGTACTTC.

In its sample, this clonotype ranks as medium-sized. V usage is TRBV7-6 and J usage is TRBJ2-7; 11 bases map to TRBD2. CDR3 length equals 16 residues. The germline V gene encodes CDR1 SGHVS and CDR2 FNYEAQ. V trimming: 5 bases; J trimming: 4 bases; junction bases outside the gene matches: 10. CDR3 bases: TGTGCCAGCAGCGCATATAGCGGGGGGGCCGGATACGAGCAGTACTTC. This encodes CASSAYSGGAGYEQYF.

This clonotype has a count of ten or more. The chain joins TRBV10-3 to TRBJ2-3; 10 nucleotides line up with TRBD2. The V segment lost 6 bases and the J segment 1 base; nucleotides outside the gene matches: 7. Germline V CDR1 and CDR2: ENHRY, SYGVKD. The CDR3 contains 16 residues. CDR3 region: CAIRTGLATRTDTQYF. The CDR3 DNA is TGTGCCATCAGGACGGGACTAGCGACACGCACAGATACGCAGTATTTT.

As to this clonotype: A much bigger clone sits one base away, suggesting this may be a read error. The chain employs TRBV6-8 and TRBJ2-2, with a weak D call TRBD2 (6 bases). The CDR3 sequence is 15 residues long. Trimming removed 11 bases at V and 1 base at J, with 17 bases between. Germline CDR1 is MNHGY and CDR2 is SAAAGT. The CDR3: CAGRREELNTGELFF. CDR3 DNA sequence: TGTGCCGGCCGGCGGGAAGAGCTGAACACCGGGGAGCTGTTTTTT.

This clonotype was observed at least ten times. This chain joins TRBV12-3 or TRBV12-4 and TRBJ2-1; D gene unclear. This CDR3 comprises 13 residues. V was pared by 2 bases and J by 10 bases, with 12 bases between. This CDR3 is CASSLTGSVEQFF. DNA of the CDR3: TGTGCCAGCAGTTTAACCGGCTCCGTCGAGCAGTTCTTC.

At least ten counts were recorded for this clonotype. The chain couples TRBV5-1 to TRBJ1-1, with 9 nucleotides matching TRBD1. The CDR3 runs 13 residues. Germline-derived CDR1 and CDR2 are SGHRS and YFSETQ. Trimming removed 3 bases from V and 10 bases from J; junction bases left unmatched: 7. DNA for the CDR3: TGCGCCAGCAGCTGGTGGGACAGGGAGGGAGCTTTCTTT. The encoded protein is CASSWWDREGAFF.

In this sample, this clonotype turned up many times. This chain joins TRBV20-1 and TRBJ1-1; TRBD1 might be the D (5 bases). Germline lookup yields CDR1 DFQATT and CDR2 SNEGSKA (reference sequence). V gave up 3 bases and J gave up 6 bases, with 17 bases separating them. The CDR3 covers 14 residues. CDR3 region: CSARGGSRAPEAFF. The CDR3 region has the DNA TGCAGTGCTAGGGGTGGTAGCAGGGCCCCTGAAGCTTTCTTT.

This clonotype was counted at least ten times. The V call is TRBV7-2, the J call TRBJ1-2; D is possibly TRBD1 (5 bases). Germline V gene lookup returns CDR1 SGHTA and CDR2 FQGNSA. This CDR3 has 15 residues. V shed 5 bases and J shed 1 base, with 14 bases lying between them. The CDR3 nucleotides read TGTGCCAGCAGCCCCGAGGCGACAGTTAACTATGGCTACACCTTC. It encodes CASSPEATVNYGYTF.

This clonotype occurred once. A much larger clone sits a single nucleotide away, making a read error possible. The rearrangement links TRBV28 to TRBJ1-5; D gene unclear. Deletions cut 7 bases from V and 4 bases from J, with 8 bases between. Per germline, CDR1 MDHEN and CDR2 SYDVKM. The CDR3 totals 12 residues. CDR3 protein: CASTHANQPQHF. CDR3 bases: TGTGCCAGCACCCACGCAAATCAGCCCCAGCATTTT.

This clonotype was seen many times. The rearrangement joins TRBV20-1 to TRBJ1-5, with D unclear. V lost 6 bases, J lost 0 bases, and 12 bases lay in between. The CDR3 contains 14 residues. The germline gives CDR1 DFQATT, CDR2 SNEGSKA (reference sequence). The CDR3 nucleotides read TGCAGTGCAACCAAGGCCTTTAGCAATCAGCCCCAGCATTTT. The encoded protein is CSATKAFSNQPQHF.

In its sample, this clonotype was seen a few times. CDR3 loop: CASSKGQGSYNEQFF. DNA of the CDR3: TGCGCCAGCAGCAAGGGACAGGGCTCCTACAATGAGCAGTTCTTC. This sequence joins TRBV5-1 and TRBJ2-1; 9 nucleotides line up with TRBD1. The CDR3 consists of 15 residues. Germline values: CDR1 SGHRS, CDR2 YFSETQ. V trimming: 4 bases; J trimming: 0 bases; junction bases outside the gene matches: 2.

This clonotype occurred many times. The V and J genes are TRBV5-1 and TRBJ2-1; D not certain. Trimming shortened V by 0 bases and J by 6 bases, and 7 bases separated the two germline ends. From germline, CDR1 is SGHRS and CDR2 YFSETQ. The CDR3 loop spans 13 amino acids. The CDR3 is CASSLGVGNEQFF. CDR3 coding DNA: TGCGCCAGCAGCTTGGGGGTGGGCAATGAGCAGTTCTTC.

This clonotype came up many times. The chain links TRBV20-1 to TRBJ1-5, with 10 bases identical to TRBD1. J was trimmed by 5 bases and V by 4 bases; bases with no gene match: 2. Per germline, CDR1 DFQATT and CDR2 SNEGSKA (reference sequence). The CDR3 extends over 13 amino acids. The CDR3 loop is CSATGTGDQPQHF. CDR3 nucleotide sequence: TGCAGTGCTACAGGGACAGGGGATCAGCCCCAGCATTTT.

There are a few counts of this clonotype. The chain has TRBV7-2 and TRBJ1-6; 8 nucleotides match TRBD1. There are 17 residues in the CDR3. The V gene end was trimmed by 2 bases and the J gene end by 8 bases; junction bases not matched to a gene: 11. The germline gives CDR1 SGHTA, CDR2 FQGNSA. The CDR3 region has the DNA TGTGCCAGCAGCTTATATGCCCAGGGGGCGCCGGATTCACCCCTCCACTTT. Protein: CASSLYAQGAPDSPLHF.

This clonotype has at least ten counts. V gene TRBV2 combines with J gene TRBJ2-7; a possible D gene is TRBD1 (5 bases). V lost 3 bases, J lost 6 bases, and 12 bases lay in between. The germline V gene encodes CDR1 SNHLY and CDR2 FYNNEI. The CDR3 has 13 amino acids. CDR3 DNA: TGTGCCAGCAGTGAGGGGTCAGGGTTCGAGCAGTACTTC. Translated: CASSEGSGFEQYF.

This clonotype showed up many times. J is TRBJ2-3 and V is TRBV5-5, with TRBD2 matching 7 bases. The germline V gene has CDR1 SGHKS and CDR2 YYEKEE (reference sequence). J gave up 3 bases and V 4 bases, and 5 bases lay outside the gene matches. CDR3 length: 14 residues. CDR3: CASSIERGTDTQYF. The CDR3 DNA follows: TGTGCCAGCAGCATTGAGCGGGGAACAGATACGCAGTATTTT.

This clonotype has at least ten counts. The gene calls are TRBV7-2 and TRBJ2-1; D remains ambiguous. Germline V lookup: CDR1 SGHTA, CDR2 FQGNSA. This CDR3 has 12 amino acids. V gave up 5 bases and J gave up 7 bases, with 9 bases separating them. The CDR3 region has the DNA TGTGCCAGCAGCCTAAGAATGAATGAGCAGTTCTTC. Amino acid sequence: CASSLRMNEQFF.

This clonotype was found a few times. The rearrangement links TRBV13 to TRBJ2-5; the D is unclear. Trimming took off 3 bases at V and 3 bases at J, with 8 bases between the two ends. The germline V gene encodes CDR1 PRHDT and CDR2 FYEKMQ (reference sequence). This CDR3 region has 13 residues. The CDR3, as DNA: TGTGCCAGCAGCTTGAAATGGGAAGAGACCCAGTACTTC. Residues: CASSLKWEETQYF.

Remarks on this clonotype: A read error may be the cause here, since a much bigger clone is one base away. The CDR3 does not close with the conserved phenylalanine or tryptophan, likely indicating a read error. The CDR3 reads CASSGLGGSYEQYL. The CDR3 bases are TGCGCCAGCAGTGGGTTGGGGGGCTCCTACGAGCAGTACTTA. V and J are TRBV10-2 and TRBJ2-7; possibly TRBD2 for D (6 bases). Between the trimmed V and J ends, which lost 4 bases and 0 bases, there was a span of 10 bases. The CDR3 has 14 amino acids. Germline V gene sequence: CDR1 WSHSY, CDR2 SAAADI.

This clonotype was counted many times. The V and J genes are TRBV2 and TRBJ2-5; no firm D call. The CDR3 spans 13 residues. Trimming removed 3 bases at V and 5 bases at J, with 10 bases between. Per germline, CDR1 SNHLY and CDR2 FYNNEI. The CDR3 here is CASSDVAAETQYF. The CDR3 bases are TGTGCCAGCAGTGATGTAGCCGCGGAGACCCAGTACTTC.

This clonotype was found many times. The chain employs TRBV11-2 and TRBJ2-7; D may be TRBD2 (5 bases). CDR1 and CDR2 (germline): SGHAT, FQNNGV. This CDR3 contains 13 residues. V was trimmed by 4 bases and J by 2 bases, leaving 9 bases between them. In DNA, the CDR3 is TGTGCCAGCAGCTACCGGGGTCCCTACGAGCAGTACTTC. It codes for CASSYRGPYEQYF.

V and J are TRBV5-1 and TRBJ1-1; D remains ambiguous. The ends were cut back, 9 bases at V and 0 bases at J, with 21 bases in the middle. CDR3 length equals 16 residues. Germline V gene lookup returns CDR1 SGHRS and CDR2 YFSETQ. The CDR3 coding sequence is TGCGCCAACAGAGATTCTCTGTCCAGAATGAACACTGAAGCTTTCTTT. Translated, it gives CANRDSLSRMNTEAFF.

At least ten counts were recorded for this clonotype. The rearrangement joins TRBV7-2 to TRBJ2-3, with D perhaps TRBD1 or TRBD2 (6 bases each). The CDR3 loop spans 15 amino acids. Germline lookup yields CDR1 SGHTA and CDR2 FQGNSA. Trimming removed 1 base at V and 8 bases at J, with 16 bases between. In nucleotides, the CDR3 is TGTGCCAGCAGCTTAGACTCGTCGGGGGCTTCTACGCAGTATTTT. The encoded protein is CASSLDSSGASTQYF.

Points on this clonotype: No DNA is shown, since the ends of the CDR3 on it are uncertain; the CDR3 is the one TCRdb lists. This sequence joins TRBV3-1 and TRBJ2-5; TRBD2, the table's D call, lacks a check against the DNA. Per the germline V gene, CDR1 is LGHDT and CDR2 is YNNKEL (reference sequence). The CDR3 is 24 amino acids long, termini counted. The CDR3 sequence is CANIQYLGDLCASSWNRGTETQYF.

This clonotype was detected many times. The chain carries TRBV27 and TRBJ1-6; D might be TRBD1 (5 bases). The germline CDR1 and CDR2 sequences are MNHEY and SMNVEV (reference sequence). The CDR3 is 14 amino acids. V gave up 5 bases and J gave up 8 bases, with 13 bases separating them. CDR3 region: CASSLSDKDSPLHF. CDR3 sequence (DNA): TGTGCCAGCAGTCTGTCGGACAAGGATTCACCCCTCCACTTT.